This T cell receptor beta chain stems from a study of blood T cell repertoires in COVID-19. Turning to the study itself: Collection of acute and convalescent COVID-19 samples took place in the United States, Italy and Spain.

The CDR3 extends over 17 amino acids. After removal of 3 bases from V and 10 bases from J, the junction contained 11 bases not matched to a gene. Germline CDR1 reads SGHAT; CDR2 reads FQNNGV. Authors' data handling: Nucleated cell counts were estimated from reference gene primer amplification. Repertoires were generated with immunoSEQ multiplex PCR, while TCRdb's copy carries only in-frame clones and drops some. V and J calls and clone size are given by that table; D and trimming were obtained from the DNA. The repertoire holds 130,000 to 150,000 clones, with approximately 86% as singletons. The genes are TRBV11-2 and TRBJ2-1, with 14 nucleotides matching TRBD2. The clonotype originates from a woman in her forties who had recovered from COVID-19. Sequencing used PBMCs or T cells enriched from blood (not recorded which). This CDR3 is CASSFRPGTSGSREQFF. CDR3 in DNA: TGTGCCAGCAGCTTTAGACCCGGGACTAGCGGGAGCAGAGAGCAGTTCTTC.